This entry lists 10 T cell receptor beta chains sequenced from one sample in a study of blood T cells in healthy people across ages. A J-beta primer mix and a sample-barcoded 5' primer were used in a second PCR of roughly 6 to 11 cycles. TCRdb ran MiXCR on the 5' RACE reads and lists one entry per CDR3 protein. The top ten clones hold over 9% of a sample with some 1.6 million distinct CDR3 sequences, 30% to 35% of them seen once. The sequenced material came from blood. The receptors come from a woman aged 30 to 39 in good health.

This clonotype was counted a few times. This chain joins TRBV2 and TRBJ2-1; no clear D. CDR3 length: 11 residues. Germline assignment: CDR1 SNHLY and CDR2 FYNNEI. V lost 4 bases to trimming and J lost 8 bases, with 6 bases between them. CDR3 nucleotide sequence: TGTGCCAGCAGTGGCGCCTATGAGCAGTTCTTC. It encodes CASSGAYEQFF.

There are a few counts of this clonotype. The chain recombines TRBV27 with TRBJ2-7, with a weak D call TRBD2 (5 bases). The V end lost 1 base, the J end lost 6 bases, and 10 bases lay between the germline ends. Germline V gene sequence: CDR1 MNHEY, CDR2 SMNVEV (reference sequence). There are 13 residues in the CDR3. The CDR3 is CASSLFRGSEQYF. CDR3 DNA: TGTGCCAGCAGTTTATTCCGGGGTAGCGAGCAGTACTTC.

The rearrangement joins TRBV4-1 to TRBJ2-7, with D tentatively TRBD1 (6 bases). Germline CDR1 reads MGHRA; CDR2 reads YSYEKL. The CDR3 spans 16 residues. The V end was cut by 4 bases, the J end by 0 bases, with 16 bases between. The chain's CDR3 is CASSPSAGVSSYEQYF. CDR3 nucleotides: TGCGCCAGCAGCCCTTCGGCAGGGGTCAGCTCCTACGAGCAGTACTTC.

V usage is TRBV20-1 and J usage is TRBJ2-1; TRBD2 agrees at 11 bases. The CDR3 runs to 18 residues. V shed 5 bases, J shed 2 bases, and the junction held 14 bases outside the gene matches. The germline gives CDR1 DFQATT, CDR2 SNEGSKA (reference sequence). The CDR3 loop is CSAFPIGTSGEAYNEQFF. The CDR3 nucleotides are TGCAGTGCTTTTCCGATCGGGACTAGCGGAGAAGCCTACAATGAGCAGTTCTTC.

The chain employs TRBV5-1 and TRBJ2-1, with 13 bases fitting TRBD2. Losses at the gene ends were 3 bases for V and 7 bases for J; bases not matched to a gene: 19. Germline CDR1 SGHRS, CDR2 YFSETQ. The CDR3 totals 20 residues. The CDR3 DNA reads TGCGCCAGCAGCTGGACCGGGACGTCTTTACTAGCGGGAGGGAGGAATGAGCAGTTCTTC. It encodes CASSWTGTSLLAGGRNEQFF.

The chain recombines TRBV3-1 with TRBJ1-4; D unclear. The germline V and J ends were trimmed by 1 base and 7 bases, with 4 bases remaining between them. This CDR3 has 12 amino acids. In germline, CDR1 is LGHDT, CDR2 YNNKEL (reference sequence). The CDR3, as DNA: TGTGCCAGCAGCCAAGCGGGTGAAAAACTGTTTTTT. Encoded protein: CASSQAGEKLFF.

This clonotype was detected ten times or more. The chain uses TRBV4-1 and TRBJ2-7, with 10 nucleotides matching TRBD1. CDR1 is MGHRA, CDR2 YSYEKL, per germline. This CDR3 is 15 amino acids long. The J segment lost 4 bases and the V segment lost 1 base, leaving 4 bases of the junction unmatched. In DNA, the CDR3 is TGCGCCAGCAGCCAAGTGGACAGGGGGGCATACGAGCAGTACTTC. It specifies CASSQVDRGAYEQYF.

In its sample, this clonotype was seen many times. This chain uses TRBV21-1 with TRBJ1-2; the table's D call, TRBD1, was not checked against the DNA. TRBV21-1 is an annotated pseudogene. There are 15 residues in the CDR3. CDR3 nucleotide sequence: TGTGCCAGCAGCAAGACCCGCAGGGGGAACTATGGCTACACCTTC. Protein product: CASSKTRRGNYGYTF.

This chain uses TRBV20-1 with TRBJ1-1, with TRBD1 matching 8 bases. The V segment lost 3 bases and the J segment 7 bases; nucleotides outside the gene matches: 10. The CDR3 covers 14 residues. CDR1 and CDR2 from the germline V gene are DFQATT and SNEGSKA (reference sequence). CDR3 nucleotide sequence: TGCAGTGCTAGCCCTCCGAGGACAGGGCGTGAAGCTTTCTTT. This encodes CSASPPRTGREAFF.

The chain couples TRBV25-1 to TRBJ2-2; 8 bases are shared with TRBD2. V shed 9 bases, J shed 0 bases, and the junction held 6 bases outside the gene matches. Germline CDR1 reads MGHDK; CDR2 reads SYGVNS. The CDR3 loop spans 15 amino acids. For the CDR3, the DNA is TGTGCCAGGGTTGACGGGGGGGCGAACACCGGGGAGCTGTTTTTT. Its translation is CARVDGGANTGELFF.